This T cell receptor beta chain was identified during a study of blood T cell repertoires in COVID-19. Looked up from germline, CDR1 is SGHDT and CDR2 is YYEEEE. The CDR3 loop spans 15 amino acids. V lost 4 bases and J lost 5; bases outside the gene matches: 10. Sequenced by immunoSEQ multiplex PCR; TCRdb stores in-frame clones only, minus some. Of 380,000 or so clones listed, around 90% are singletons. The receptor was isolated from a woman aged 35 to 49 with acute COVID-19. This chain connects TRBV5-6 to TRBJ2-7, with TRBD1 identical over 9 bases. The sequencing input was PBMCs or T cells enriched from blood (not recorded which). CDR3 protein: CASSPAGTGSDEQYF. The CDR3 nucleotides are TGTGCCAGCAGCCCCGCCGGGACAGGGTCCGACGAGCAGTACTTC.